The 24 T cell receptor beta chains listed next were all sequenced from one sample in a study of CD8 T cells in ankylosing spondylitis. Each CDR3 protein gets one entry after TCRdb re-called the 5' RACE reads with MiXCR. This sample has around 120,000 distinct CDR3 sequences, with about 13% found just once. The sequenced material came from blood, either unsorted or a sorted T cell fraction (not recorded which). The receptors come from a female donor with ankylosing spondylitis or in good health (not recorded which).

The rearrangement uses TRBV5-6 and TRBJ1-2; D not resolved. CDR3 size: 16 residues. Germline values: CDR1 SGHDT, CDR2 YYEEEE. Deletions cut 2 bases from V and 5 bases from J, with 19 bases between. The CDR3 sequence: CASSFARLEINYGYTF. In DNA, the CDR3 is TGTGCCAGCAGCTTTGCTAGGTTGGAGATTAATTATGGCTACACCTTC.

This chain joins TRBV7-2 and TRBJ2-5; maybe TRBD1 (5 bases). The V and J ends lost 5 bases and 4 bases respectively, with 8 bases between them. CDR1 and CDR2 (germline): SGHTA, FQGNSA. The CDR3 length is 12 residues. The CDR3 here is CASSHRTETQYF. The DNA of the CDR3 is TGTGCCAGCAGCCACAGGACAGAGACCCAGTACTTC.

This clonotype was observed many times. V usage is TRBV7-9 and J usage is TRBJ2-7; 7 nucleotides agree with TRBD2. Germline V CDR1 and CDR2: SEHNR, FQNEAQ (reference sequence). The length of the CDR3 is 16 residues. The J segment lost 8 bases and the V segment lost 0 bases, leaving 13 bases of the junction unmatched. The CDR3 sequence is CASSLAGTGGLKKQYF. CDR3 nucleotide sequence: TGTGCCAGCAGCTTAGCCGGAACGGGAGGACTTAAGAAGCAGTACTTC.

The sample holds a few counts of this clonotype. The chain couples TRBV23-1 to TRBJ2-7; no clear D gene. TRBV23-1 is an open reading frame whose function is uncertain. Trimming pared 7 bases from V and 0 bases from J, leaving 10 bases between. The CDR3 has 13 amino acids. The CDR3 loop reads CASIQGFSYEQYF. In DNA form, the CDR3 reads TGCGCCAGCATCCAAGGGTTCTCCTACGAGCAGTACTTC.

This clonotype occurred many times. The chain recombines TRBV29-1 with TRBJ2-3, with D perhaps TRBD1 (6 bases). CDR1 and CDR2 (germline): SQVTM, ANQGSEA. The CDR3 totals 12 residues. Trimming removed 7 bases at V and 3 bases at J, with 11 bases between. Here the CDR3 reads CSGLTGTDTQYF. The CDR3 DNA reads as TGCAGCGGTCTTACAGGGACAGATACGCAGTATTTT.

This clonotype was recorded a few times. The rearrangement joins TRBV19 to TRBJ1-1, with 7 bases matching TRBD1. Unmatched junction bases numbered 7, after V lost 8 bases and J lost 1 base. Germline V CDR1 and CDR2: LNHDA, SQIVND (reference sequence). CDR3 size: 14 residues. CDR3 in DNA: TGTGCCAGTGTTGGGACAGAACAGAACACTGAAGCTTTCTTT. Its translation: CASVGTEQNTEAFF.

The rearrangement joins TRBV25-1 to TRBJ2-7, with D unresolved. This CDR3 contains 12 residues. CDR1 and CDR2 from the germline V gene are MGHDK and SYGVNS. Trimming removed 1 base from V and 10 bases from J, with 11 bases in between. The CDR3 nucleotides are TGTGCCAGCAGTGAATTTGGTTTACTCCAGTACTTC. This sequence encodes CASSEFGLLQYF.

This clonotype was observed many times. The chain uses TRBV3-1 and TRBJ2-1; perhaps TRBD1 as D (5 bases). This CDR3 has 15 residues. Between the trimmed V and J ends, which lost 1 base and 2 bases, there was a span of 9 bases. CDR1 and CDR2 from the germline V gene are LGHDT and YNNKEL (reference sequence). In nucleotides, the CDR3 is TGTGCCAGCAGCCAAGGGGGCTCTGCCTACAATGAGCAGTTCTTC. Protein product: CASSQGGSAYNEQFF.

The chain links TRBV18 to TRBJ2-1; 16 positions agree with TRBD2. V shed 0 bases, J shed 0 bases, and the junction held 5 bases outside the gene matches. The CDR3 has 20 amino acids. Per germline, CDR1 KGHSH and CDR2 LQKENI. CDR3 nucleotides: TGTGCCAGCTCACCACCGCCGGGACTAGCGGGGGGGTACTCCTACAATGAGCAGTTCTTC. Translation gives CASSPPPGLAGGYSYNEQFF.

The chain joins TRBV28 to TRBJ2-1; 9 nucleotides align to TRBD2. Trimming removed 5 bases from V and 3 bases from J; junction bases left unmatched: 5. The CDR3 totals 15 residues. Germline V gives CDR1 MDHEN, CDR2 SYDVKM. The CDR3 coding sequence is TGTGCCAGCAGTCGACAAGCGGGGGGCTACAATGAGCAGTTCTTC. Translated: CASSRQAGGYNEQFF.

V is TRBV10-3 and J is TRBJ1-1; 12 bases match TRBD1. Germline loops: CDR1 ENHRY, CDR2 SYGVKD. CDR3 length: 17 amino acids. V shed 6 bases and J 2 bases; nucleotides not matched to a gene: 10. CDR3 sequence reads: CAIRNWGTGGPNTEAFF. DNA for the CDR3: TGTGCCATCAGAAATTGGGGGACAGGGGGCCCTAACACTGAAGCTTTCTTT.

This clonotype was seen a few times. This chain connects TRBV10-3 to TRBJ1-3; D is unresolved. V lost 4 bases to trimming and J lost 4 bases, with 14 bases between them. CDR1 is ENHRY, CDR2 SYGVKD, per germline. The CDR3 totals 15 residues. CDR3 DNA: TGTGCCATCAGTGGGGTATCGGCGGAAGGAAACACCATATATTTT. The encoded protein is CAISGVSAEGNTIYF.

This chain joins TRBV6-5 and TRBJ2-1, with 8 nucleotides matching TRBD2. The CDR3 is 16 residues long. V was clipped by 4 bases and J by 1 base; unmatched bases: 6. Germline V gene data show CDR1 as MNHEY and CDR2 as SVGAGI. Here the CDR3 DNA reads TGTGCCAGCAGTTTAATAGCGGGAAGGTCCTACAATGAGCAGTTCTTC. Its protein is CASSLIAGRSYNEQFF.

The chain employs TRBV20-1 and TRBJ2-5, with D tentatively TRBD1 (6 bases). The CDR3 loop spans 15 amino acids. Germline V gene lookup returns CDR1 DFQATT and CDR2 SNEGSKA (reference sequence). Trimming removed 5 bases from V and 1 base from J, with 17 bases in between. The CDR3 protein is CSAAVSGTLQETQYF. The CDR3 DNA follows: TGCAGTGCTGCTGTTTCCGGGACACTCCAAGAGACCCAGTACTTC.

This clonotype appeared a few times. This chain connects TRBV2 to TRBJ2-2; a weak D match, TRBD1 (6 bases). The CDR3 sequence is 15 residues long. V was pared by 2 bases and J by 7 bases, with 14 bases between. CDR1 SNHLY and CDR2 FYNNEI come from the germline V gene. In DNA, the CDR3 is TGTGCCAGCAGTGAACCAGGGGAGAGGAACGGGGAGCTGTTTTTT. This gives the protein CASSEPGERNGELFF.

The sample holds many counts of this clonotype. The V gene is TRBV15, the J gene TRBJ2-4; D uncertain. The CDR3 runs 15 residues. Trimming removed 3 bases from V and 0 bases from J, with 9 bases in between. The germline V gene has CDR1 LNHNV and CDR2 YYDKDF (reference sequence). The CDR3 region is CATSSSELAKNIQYF. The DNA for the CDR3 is TGTGCCACCAGCAGCAGCGAACTAGCCAAAAACATTCAGTACTTC.

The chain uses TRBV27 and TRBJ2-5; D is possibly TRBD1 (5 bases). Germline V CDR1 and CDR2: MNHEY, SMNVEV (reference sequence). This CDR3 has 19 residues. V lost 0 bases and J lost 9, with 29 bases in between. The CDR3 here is CASSLSDSISPTPDTAQYF. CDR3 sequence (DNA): TGTGCCAGCAGTTTATCCGACAGCATCAGCCCCACGCCAGACACAGCCCAGTACTTC.

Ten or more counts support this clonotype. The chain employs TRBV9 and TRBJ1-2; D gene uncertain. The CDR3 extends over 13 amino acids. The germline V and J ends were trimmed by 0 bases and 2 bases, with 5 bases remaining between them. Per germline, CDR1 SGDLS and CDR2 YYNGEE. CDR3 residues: CASSVGRNYGYTF. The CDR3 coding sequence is TGTGCCAGCAGCGTAGGCCGCAACTATGGCTACACCTTC.

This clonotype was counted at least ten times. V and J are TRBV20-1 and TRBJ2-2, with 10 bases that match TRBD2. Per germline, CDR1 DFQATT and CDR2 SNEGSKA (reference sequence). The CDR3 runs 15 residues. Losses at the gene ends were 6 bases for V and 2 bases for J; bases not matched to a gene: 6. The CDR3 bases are TGCAGTGCAAAAAGCGGGGGGGCCAACACCGGGGAGCTGTTTTTT. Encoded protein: CSAKSGGANTGELFF.

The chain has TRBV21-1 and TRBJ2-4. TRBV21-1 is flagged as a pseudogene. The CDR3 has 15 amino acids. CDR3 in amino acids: CASSKVASGLNIQYF. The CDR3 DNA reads TGTGCCAGCAGCAAAGTGGCTAGCGGACTAAACATTCAGTACTTC.

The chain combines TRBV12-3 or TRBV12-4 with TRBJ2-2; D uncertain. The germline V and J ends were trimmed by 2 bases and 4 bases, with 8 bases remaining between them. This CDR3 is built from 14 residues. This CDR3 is CASSLQSLTGELFF. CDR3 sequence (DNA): TGTGCCAGCAGTTTACAGTCACTCACCGGGGAGCTGTTTTTT.

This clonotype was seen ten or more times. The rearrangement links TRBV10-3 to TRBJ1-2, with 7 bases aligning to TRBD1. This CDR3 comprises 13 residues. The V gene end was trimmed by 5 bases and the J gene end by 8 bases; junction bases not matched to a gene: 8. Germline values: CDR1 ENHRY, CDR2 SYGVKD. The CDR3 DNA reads TGTGCCATCAGTCGGGACAGCGTTAAAGGCTACACCTTC. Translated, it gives CAISRDSVKGYTF.

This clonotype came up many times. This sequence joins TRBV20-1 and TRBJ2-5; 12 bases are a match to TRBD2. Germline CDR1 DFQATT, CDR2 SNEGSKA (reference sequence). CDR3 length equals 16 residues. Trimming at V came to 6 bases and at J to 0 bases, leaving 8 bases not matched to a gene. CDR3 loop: CSALPGLAGHQETQYF. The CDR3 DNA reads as TGCAGTGCCCTGCCCGGACTAGCGGGACACCAAGAGACCCAGTACTTC.

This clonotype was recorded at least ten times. The chain's CDR3 is CASIPAGTGGNEQYF. The CDR3 DNA reads as TGTGCCAGCATCCCCGCCGGGACAGGGGGCAACGAGCAGTACTTC. The J gene is TRBJ2-7, the V gene TRBV28; 12 positions match TRBD1. This CDR3 contains 15 residues. Germline CDR1 reads MDHEN; CDR2 reads SYDVKM. V lost 7 bases to trimming and J lost 5 bases; unmatched junction nucleotides: 9.